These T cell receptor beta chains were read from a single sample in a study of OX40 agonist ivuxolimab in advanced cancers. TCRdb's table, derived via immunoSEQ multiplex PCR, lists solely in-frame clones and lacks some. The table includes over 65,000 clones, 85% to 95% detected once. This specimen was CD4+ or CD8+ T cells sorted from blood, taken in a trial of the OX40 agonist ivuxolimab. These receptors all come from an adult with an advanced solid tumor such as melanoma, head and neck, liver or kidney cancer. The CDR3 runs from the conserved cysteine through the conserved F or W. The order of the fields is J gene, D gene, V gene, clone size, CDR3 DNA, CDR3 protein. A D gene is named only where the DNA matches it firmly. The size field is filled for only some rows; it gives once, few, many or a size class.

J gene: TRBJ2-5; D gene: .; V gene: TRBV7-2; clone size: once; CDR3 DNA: TGTGCCAGCAGCACCCAACAGGAACAAGAGACCCAGTACTTC; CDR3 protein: CASSTQQEQETQYF
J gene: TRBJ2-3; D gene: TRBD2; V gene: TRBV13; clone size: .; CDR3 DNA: TGTGCCAGCAGCTTAAAGGTAGCGGGGGGGCCTTGGAACACAGATACGCAGTATTTT; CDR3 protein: CASSLKVAGGPWNTDTQYF
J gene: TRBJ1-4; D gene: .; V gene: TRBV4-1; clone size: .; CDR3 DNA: TGCGCCAGCAGCGTCTATCAGAACACTAATGAAAAACTGTTTTTT; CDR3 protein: CASSVYQNTNEKLFF
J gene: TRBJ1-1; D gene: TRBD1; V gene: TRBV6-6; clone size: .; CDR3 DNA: TGTGCCAGCAGTTACTCGACAACAGGGGACCGCAGTGGGGCTTTCTTT; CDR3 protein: CASSYSTTGDRSGAFF
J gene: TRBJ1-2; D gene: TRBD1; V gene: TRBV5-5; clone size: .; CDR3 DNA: TGTGCCAGCAGCCAGGACAGGCCGCCTCTTAACTATGGCTACACCTTC; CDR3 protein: CASSQDRPPLNYGYTF
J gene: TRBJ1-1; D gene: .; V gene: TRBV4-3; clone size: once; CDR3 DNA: TGCGCCAGCAGCCCGTCGGTTTTCGGGGGGGAAAACACTGAAGCTTTCTTT; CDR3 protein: CASSPSVFGGENTEAFF
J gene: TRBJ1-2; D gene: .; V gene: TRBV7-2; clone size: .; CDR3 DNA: TGTGCCAGCAGCTTAGTACAGTTC; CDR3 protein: CASSLVQF
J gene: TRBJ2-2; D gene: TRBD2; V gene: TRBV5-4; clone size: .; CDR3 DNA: TGTGCCAGCAGCTCTCCCGGGACTAGCGGGGGGGTCGCCGGGGAGCTGTTTTTT; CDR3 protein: CASSSPGTSGGVAGELFF
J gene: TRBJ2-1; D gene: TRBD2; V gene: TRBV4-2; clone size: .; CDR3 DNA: TGTGCCAGCAGCCAAGATTCCCTAGCGGGGGGCCGTTCCTACAATGAGCAGTTCTTC; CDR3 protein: CASSQDSLAGGRSYNEQFF
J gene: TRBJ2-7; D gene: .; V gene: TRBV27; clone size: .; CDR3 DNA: TGTGCCAGCAGTTCCGGGCCCTCCTACGAGCAGTACTTC; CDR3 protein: CASSSGPSYEQYF
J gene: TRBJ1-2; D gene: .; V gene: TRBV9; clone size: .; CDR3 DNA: TGTGCCAGCAGCCCAGACAGTGGGTTCAGAGGCTACACCTTC; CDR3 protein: CASSPDSGFRGYTF
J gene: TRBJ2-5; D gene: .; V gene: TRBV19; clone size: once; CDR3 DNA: TGTGCCAGTAGTAGAACCAAGGACGGGGGTCAAGAGACCCAGTACTTC; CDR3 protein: CASSRTKDGGQETQYF
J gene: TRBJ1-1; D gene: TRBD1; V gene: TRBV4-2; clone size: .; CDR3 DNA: TGTGCCAGCAGCCCAGGACAGGGGGCAAACACTGAAGCTTTCTTT; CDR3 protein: CASSPGQGANTEAFF
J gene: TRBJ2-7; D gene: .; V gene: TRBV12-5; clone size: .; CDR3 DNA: TGTGCTAGTGGTCTAGCCTACGAGCAGTACTTC; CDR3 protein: CASGLAYEQYF
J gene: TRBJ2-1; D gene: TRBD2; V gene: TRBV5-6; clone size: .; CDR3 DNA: TGTGCCAGCAGCTCGGGACTAGCGTCGGTGGAGCAGTTCTTC; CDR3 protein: CASSSGLASVEQFF
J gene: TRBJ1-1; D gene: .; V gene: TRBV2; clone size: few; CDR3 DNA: TGTGCCAGCTGCCCAGGGATGAACACTGAAGCTTTCTTT; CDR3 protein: CASCPGMNTEAFF
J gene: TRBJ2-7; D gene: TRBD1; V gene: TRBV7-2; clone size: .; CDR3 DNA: TGTGCCAGCAGCCCGGACAGGAGCGCGGGCCCCTCCTACGAGCAGTACTTC; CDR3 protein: CASSPDRSAGPSYEQYF
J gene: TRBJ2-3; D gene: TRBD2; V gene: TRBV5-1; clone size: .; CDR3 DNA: TGCGCCAGCAGCTTGGTTGCGGGGGTTTCAGATACGCAGTATTTT; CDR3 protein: CASSLVAGVSDTQYF
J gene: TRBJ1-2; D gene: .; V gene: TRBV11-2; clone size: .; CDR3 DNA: TGTGCCAGCAGCTTAGTGGGCAGGGCCACAGCTAACTATGGCTACACCTTC; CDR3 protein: CASSLVGRATANYGYTF
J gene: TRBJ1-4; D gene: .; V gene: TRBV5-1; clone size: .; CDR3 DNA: TGCGCCAGCAGCCACGTTGGGGGCGGTGAAAAACTGTTTTTT; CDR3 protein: CASSHVGGGEKLFF
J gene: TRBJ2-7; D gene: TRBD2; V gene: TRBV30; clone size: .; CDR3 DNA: TGTGCCTGGAGCGGACTAGAGCAAGAGCAGTACTTC; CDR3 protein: CAWSGLEQEQYF
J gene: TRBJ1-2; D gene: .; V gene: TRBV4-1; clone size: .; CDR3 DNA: TGCGCCAGCAGCCAAGATCTTAGGGGGTTCGGCTATGGCTACACCTTC; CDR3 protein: CASSQDLRGFGYGYTF
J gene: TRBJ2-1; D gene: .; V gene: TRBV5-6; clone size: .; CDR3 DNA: TGTGCCAGCAGCTTACTAGTGTATGAGCAGTTCTTC; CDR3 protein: CASSLLVYEQFF